A single sample is the source of the 6 T cell receptor beta chains below, sequenced in a study of type 1 regulatory T cells. TCRdb re-called the reads with MiXCR, one entry per CDR3 protein. The sample includes 68,000 or so distinct CDR3 sequences, about 50% of them seen just once. The antigens for these receptors are not known. The sample taken for sequencing was cultured non-Tr1 T cells, either the whole culture or a sorted T cell fraction (not recorded which). The receptors here all came from a human donor in good health.

In its sample, this clonotype was seen a few times. The V gene is TRBV20-1, the J gene TRBJ2-5, with a possible D match to TRBD2 (7 bases). The germline V and J ends were trimmed by 1 base and 5 bases, with 11 bases remaining between them. The CDR3 length is 13 residues. In germline, CDR1 is DFQATT, CDR2 SNEGSKA (reference sequence). The CDR3 nucleotides read TGCAGTGCTAGAGTGGGGGGGCGGGAGACCCAGTACTTC. Its protein product is CSARVGGRETQYF.

The genes are TRBV18 and TRBJ1-5; D is unresolved. The germline gives CDR1 KGHSH, CDR2 LQKENI. The V end was cut by 0 bases, the J end by 4 bases, with 10 bases between. This CDR3 is 15 amino acids long. The CDR3 region is CASSPPGGGNQPQHF. The CDR3 bases are TGTGCCAGCTCACCACCGGGAGGCGGTAATCAGCCCCAGCATTTT.

The V call is TRBV18, the J call TRBJ2-7; tentative D call: TRBD1 (6 bases). CDR3 length: 15 amino acids. The germline V gene has CDR1 KGHSH and CDR2 LQKENI. Trimming pared 3 bases from V and 0 bases from J, leaving 12 bases between. CDR3 bases: TGTGCCAGCTCACCGGTAGGGGGTAACTCCTACGAGCAGTACTTC. Translation: CASSPVGGNSYEQYF.

The chain combines TRBV6-5 with TRBJ2-5, with 8 bases identical to TRBD2. The trim removed 6 bases at V and 9 bases at J, leaving 15 bases unmatched. This CDR3 spans 15 amino acids. Germline CDR1 is MNHEY and CDR2 is SVGAGI. CDR3 amino acids: CASRAPGQTRGAQYF. CDR3 nucleotide sequence: TGTGCCAGCAGAGCCCCGGGACAAACGCGGGGGGCCCAGTACTTC.

V and J are TRBV6-6 and TRBJ1-3, with D possibly matching TRBD1 (5 bases). Looked up from germline, CDR1 is MNHNY and CDR2 is SVGAGI (reference sequence). The CDR3 is 14 residues long. V lost 2 bases and J 2 bases, leaving 7 bases between the germline ends. CDR3 DNA sequence: TGTGCCAGCAGTTACGGGACTACTGGAAACACCATATATTTT. Protein sequence: CASSYGTTGNTIYF.

The chain joins TRBV5-1 to TRBJ2-3; D ambiguous. Per germline, CDR1 SGHRS and CDR2 YFSETQ. The CDR3 spans 14 residues. The V gene lost 4 bases and the J gene lost 0 bases, with 9 bases spanning the gap. The CDR3 reads CASSRTPSTDTQYF. The CDR3 nucleotides are TGCGCCAGCAGCCGGACGCCTAGCACAGATACGCAGTATTTT. Based on the CDR3 plus reference TRBV5-1 and TRBJ2-3, the full variable domain is KAGVTQTPRYLIKTRGQQVTLSCSPISGHRSVSWYQQTPGQGLQFLFEYFSETQRNKGNFPGRFSGRQFSNSRSEMNVSTLELGDSALYLCASSRTPSTDTQYFGPGTRLTVL.